This T cell receptor (beta chain) is from a study of T cell responses to AZD1222 COVID-19 vaccine. Study-level points and caveats: Baseline serology detected seropositivity in only 5 or 6 AZD1222 recipients. The repertoires were collected only after the peak T cell response. Spike was spanned by vaccine-associated CD4 TCRs, with dominance at 160-218 and 743-854.

The germline V gene encodes CDR1 LNHDA and CDR2 SQIVND (reference sequence). The germline V and J ends were trimmed by 10 bases and 0 bases, with 10 bases remaining between them. This CDR3 spans 12 amino acids. To note about this clone: The antigen is undetermined.

Profiled with immunoSEQ multiplex PCR; TCRdb holds only in-frame clones, not every one. The sample contains under 80,000 clones, around 80% of which appear only once. The sample here was peripheral blood, taken 28 days after the second AZD1222 dose. The chain couples TRBV19 to TRBJ2-7, with no clear D. The receptor was derived from an adult who received the AZD1222 COVID-19 vaccine. The CDR3 is CATESVSYEQYF. Written as DNA, the CDR3 is TGTGCCACTGAATCCGTCTCCTACGAGCAGTACTTC.